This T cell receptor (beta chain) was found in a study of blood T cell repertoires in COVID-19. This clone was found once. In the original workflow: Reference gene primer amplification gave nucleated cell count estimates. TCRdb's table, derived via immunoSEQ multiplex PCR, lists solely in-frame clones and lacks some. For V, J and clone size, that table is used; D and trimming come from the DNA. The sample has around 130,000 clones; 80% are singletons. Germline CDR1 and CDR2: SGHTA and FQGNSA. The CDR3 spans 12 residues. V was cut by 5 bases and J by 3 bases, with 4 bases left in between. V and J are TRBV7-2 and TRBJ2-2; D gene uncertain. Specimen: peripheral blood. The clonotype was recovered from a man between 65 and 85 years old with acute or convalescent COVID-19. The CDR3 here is CASSHYTGELFF. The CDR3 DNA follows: TGTGCCAGCAGCCATTACACCGGGGAGCTGTTTTTT.